The T cell receptor (beta chain) described here comes from a study of tumor-infiltrating lymphocytes in localized non-small cell lung cancer (dated by TCRdb to 2020 to 2023). General notes on the study: Patients whose samples were collected after neoadjuvant chemotherapy, as well as both smokers and never-smokers and several histologies, were included in the cohort. Each patient provided resected tumor tissue plus uninvolved lung tissue from the same patient, with the uninvolved lung tissue described as non-adjacent to the tumor. Flow cytometry, multiplex immunofluorescence, RNA-seq, exome sequencing and proteomics were applied to the same patients as TCR sequencing, which was one of several integrated assays. The overall ICON cohort comprised more than 130 surgical patients with localized non-small cell lung cancer whose tumors were resected. A total of approximately 55 patients were part of the paired comparison of immunoSEQ T-cell fraction between tumor and uninvolved lung. Results the study describes overall, beyond this receptor: Consistent with immunofluorescence CD3 counts, TCRbeta sequencing supported greater T cell infiltration in tumors than in uninvolved lung tissue. Different pieces of the same tissue were used for different assays, so technical variation could not be separated from intratumor heterogeneity. Recurrence-free survival showed no association with tumor T-cell fraction measured by TCR sequencing (p = 0.61). TCR-derived T-cell fraction did not differ between the flow cytometry-defined immunotypes IM1 (good prognosis) and IM2 (poor prognosis). Since assay coverage differed from patient to patient depending on how much tissue was available, TCR sequencing was done for only a subset of the cohort.

ICON enrollment began in 2016, and the last patient was enrolled in the second half of 2018. In a subcohort of under 95 patients, fresh tumor and matched uninvolved tissue were collected for in-depth immune analyses, with TCR sequencing among those analyses. TCR sequencing was performed on DNA isolated from bulk tissue, without cell sorting. For this clone: Its antigen remains undetermined. Per-nucleotide qualities are absent, and no much larger clonotype sits a single base away.

Reading from cysteine to phenylalanine, the CDR3 counts 10 amino acids. Only the CDR3 DNA stays, 30 bases, in frame from base 1. Relative to germline, V is 6 bases shorter and J is 8 bases shorter, with 8 bases between their ends. CDR1 SGHVS and CDR2 FNYEAQ were looked up in the germline V gene. The T-cell fraction in tumor and uninvolved lung tissue was obtained from TCR sequencing using the immunoSEQ assay. The original methods were these. To analyze survival, patients were divided into a high T-cell fraction group (upper tertile) and a low T-cell fraction group (lower two tertiles), and the two groups were compared using a log-rank test. Paired tumor versus uninvolved lung differences in T-cell fraction were tested with a signed-rank test. In TCRdb, the immuneACCESS table is reduced to in-frame sequences with V and J assigned. These tables do not hold every clone; where another copy was compared, an unresolved V gene accounts for under half, and the others remain unexplained. The V and J calls and clone size are taken from that table; D and trimming were inferred from the DNA. This sample holds about 25,000 clones; roughly 71% were observed only once. The leading ten clones occupy around 15% of the sample.

The chain is assembled from TRBV7-6 and TRBJ2-7; there is no confident call for the D gene. This sequence originates from a human donor with non-small cell lung cancer. Source material: lung tumor tissue. The CDR3 loop reads CASRKQQQYF. The DNA sequence is TGTGCCAGCAGAAAGCAACAGCAGTACTTC.